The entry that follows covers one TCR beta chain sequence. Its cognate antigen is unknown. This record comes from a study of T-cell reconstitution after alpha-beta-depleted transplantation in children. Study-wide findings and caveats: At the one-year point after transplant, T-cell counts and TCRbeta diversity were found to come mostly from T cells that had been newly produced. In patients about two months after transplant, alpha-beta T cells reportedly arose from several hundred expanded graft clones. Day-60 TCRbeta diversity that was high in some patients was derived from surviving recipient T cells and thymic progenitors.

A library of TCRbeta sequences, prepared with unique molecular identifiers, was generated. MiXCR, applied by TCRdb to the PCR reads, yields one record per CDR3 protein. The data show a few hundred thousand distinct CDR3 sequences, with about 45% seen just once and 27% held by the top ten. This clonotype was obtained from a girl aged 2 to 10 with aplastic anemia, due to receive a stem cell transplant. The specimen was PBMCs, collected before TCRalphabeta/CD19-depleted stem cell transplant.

The CDR3 region is CASSYSGNGNEQFF. CDR3 sequence (DNA): TGTGCCAGCAGTTACAGCGGGAATGGAAATGAGCAGTTCTTC. V usage is TRBV6-5 and J usage is TRBJ2-1; 7 nucleotides line up with TRBD2. The trim removed 2 bases at V and 7 bases at J, leaving 5 bases unmatched. Germline V gene data show CDR1 as MNHEY and CDR2 as SVGAGI. There are 14 residues in the CDR3.